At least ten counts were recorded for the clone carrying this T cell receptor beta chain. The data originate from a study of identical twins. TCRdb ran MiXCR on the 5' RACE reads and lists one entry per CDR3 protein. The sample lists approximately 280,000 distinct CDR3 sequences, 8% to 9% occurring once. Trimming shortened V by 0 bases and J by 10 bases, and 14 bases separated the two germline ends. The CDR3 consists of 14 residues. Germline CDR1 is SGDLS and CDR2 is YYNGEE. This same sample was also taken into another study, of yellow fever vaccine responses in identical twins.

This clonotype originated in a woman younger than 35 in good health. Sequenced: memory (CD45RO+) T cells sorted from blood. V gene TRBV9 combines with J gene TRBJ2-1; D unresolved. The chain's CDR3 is CASSVEASPGEQFF. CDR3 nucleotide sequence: TGTGCCAGCAGCGTAGAGGCTAGTCCGGGCGAGCAGTTCTTC. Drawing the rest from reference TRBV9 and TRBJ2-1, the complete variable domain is DSGVTQTPKHLITATGQRVTLRCSPRSGDLSVYWYQQSLDQGLQFLIQYYNGEERAKGNILERFSAQQFPDLHSELNLSSLELGDSALYFCASSVEASPGEQFFGPGTRLTVL.